This T cell receptor (beta chain) is from a study of identical twins. Study-wide results and limits: Cross-sectional statistics underpinned the conclusions; the same donors were not followed. Researchers reported weaker excess twin sharing in beta out-of-frame sequences.

Concerning this clonotype: As yet, its antigen is unknown.

TCRdb re-called the 5' RACE reads with MiXCR, one entry per CDR3 protein. This sample has some 570,000 distinct CDR3 sequences; around 24% occur once, and the top ten carry more than 0.4%. These same records also appear under a second study, on yellow fever vaccine responses in identical twins.

What was sequenced was CD4+ T cells sorted from blood. This receptor was identified in a young woman in good health.

In DNA form, the CDR3 reads TGCAGCGCCAAGGACGGGAAAAACATTCAGTACTTC. Translated, it gives CSAKDGKNIQYF. This chain connects TRBV29-1 to TRBJ2-4; D unresolved. The V end lost 7 bases, the J end lost 4 bases, and 11 bases lay between the germline ends. The germline V gene encodes CDR1 SQVTM and CDR2 ANQGSEA. CDR3 length: 12 amino acids.